One and the same sample provided the 29 T cell receptor beta chains below, sequenced in a study of blood T cell repertoires in COVID-19. Generated by immunoSEQ multiplex PCR, the TCRdb table keeps only in-frame clones and is missing some. Here the sample spans 97,000 or so clones, around 73% being singletons. Sequencing was performed on peripheral blood. Receptors originate from a man aged 60-69 years with active or convalescent COVID-19.

This chain connects TRBV6-2 or TRBV6-3 to TRBJ1-6, with TRBD1 as a possible D gene (5 bases). The germline V gene has CDR1 MNHEY and CDR2 SVGEGT. V was clipped by 5 bases and J by 10 bases, with 24 bases between them. This CDR3 spans 17 amino acids. The CDR3 reads CASSAPFGGLEGSPLHF. The CDR3 DNA reads as TGTGCCAGCAGTGCCCCTTTCGGGGGTTTAGAGGGATCACCCCTCCACTTT.

The chain carries TRBV19 and TRBJ2-1, with D perhaps TRBD2 (6 bases). Trimming took 6 bases from V and 14 from J, leaving 17 bases between them. Germline CDR1 and CDR2: LNHDA and SQIVND (reference sequence). The CDR3 has 12 residues. This CDR3 reads CASRAFLGGEFF. As DNA, the CDR3 is TGTGCCAGTAGGGCCTTTTTGGGGGGAGAGTTCTTC. Variable domain in full (rest from reference TRBV19 and TRBJ2-1): DGGITQSPKYLFRKEGQNVTLSCEQNLNHDAMYWYRQDPGQGLRLIYYSQIVNDFQKGDIAEGYSVSREKKESFPLTVTSAQKNPTAFYLCASRAFLGGEFFGPGTRLTVL.

This rearrangement joins TRBV10-3 to TRBJ1-2; D gene uncertain. This CDR3 has 14 residues. V was trimmed by 4 bases and J by 2 bases, leaving 11 bases between them. Germline V CDR1 and CDR2: ENHRY, SYGVKD. The CDR3 bases are TGTGCCATCAGTGCAAGTCAGACAAACTATGGCTACACCTTC. The encoded protein is CAISASQTNYGYTF.

This sequence joins TRBV9 and TRBJ2-1, with D possibly TRBD2 on 6 matching bases. The CDR3 length is 15 residues. Germline-derived CDR1 and CDR2 are SGDLS and YYNGEE. Trimming stripped 0 bases from V and 5 bases from J, with 12 bases between. CDR3 protein: CASSVEVAVDNEQFF. For the CDR3, the DNA is TGTGCCAGCAGCGTAGAGGTAGCGGTCGACAATGAGCAGTTCTTC.

The chain is built from TRBV6-6 and TRBJ2-7; TRBD1 is a possible D gene (6 bases). Germline V gives CDR1 MNHNY, CDR2 SVGAGI (reference sequence). With 6 bases removed from V and 5 bases from J, the gap between germline ends came to 20 bases. This CDR3 has 15 amino acids. The DNA for the CDR3 is TGTGCCAGCAGCGACCCCAGACAGGCTAAGAACGAGCAGTACGTC. It encodes CASSDPRQAKNEQYV.

This clone was detected only a few times. The chain couples TRBV29-1 to TRBJ1-3; 8 nucleotides agree with TRBD1. Germline assignment: CDR1 SQVTM and CDR2 ANQGSEA. The CDR3 spans 14 residues. Trimming cost V 6 bases and J 0 bases; bases outside gene matches: 4. Here the CDR3 reads CSVGGTGSGNTIYF. The CDR3 DNA reads as TGCAGCGTGGGGGGGACAGGCTCTGGAAACACCATATATTTT. The variable domain in full, completed from reference TRBV29-1 and TRBJ1-3, reads SAVISQKPSRDICQRGTSLTIQCQVDSQVTMMFWYRQQPGQSLTLIATANQGSEATYESGFVIDKFPISRPNLTFSTLTVSNMSPEDSSIYLCSVGGTGSGNTIYFGEGSWLTVV.

The V call is TRBV28, the J call TRBJ1-5; D perhaps matches TRBD1 (5 bases). This CDR3 region has 14 residues. V dropped 3 bases and J dropped 7 bases, with 13 bases sitting between them. Germline V lookup: CDR1 MDHEN, CDR2 SYDVKM. The CDR3 here is CASSFGGSGQPQHF. Written as DNA, the CDR3 is TGTGCCAGCAGTTTTGGGGGGTCTGGGCAGCCCCAGCATTTT.

J is TRBJ2-5 and V is TRBV3-1 (or the pseudogene TRBV3-2); 10 nucleotides line up with TRBD1. The V and J ends lost 3 bases and 5 bases, in that order; junction bases with no gene match: 6. This CDR3 is 15 amino acids long. Per germline, CDR1 LGHDT and CDR2 YNNKEL (reference sequence). CDR3 region: CASSQTGGEWETQYF. CDR3 sequence (DNA): TGTGCCAGCAGCCAGACAGGGGGCGAGTGGGAGACCCAGTACTTC.

The chain joins TRBV7-2 to TRBJ2-3, with D perhaps matching TRBD2 (5 bases). Germline V CDR1 and CDR2: SGHTA, FQGNSA. There are 15 residues in the CDR3. The ends were cut back, 6 bases at V and 0 bases at J, with 13 bases in the middle. The CDR3 DNA reads TGTGCCAGCAGTATGAGCGGAGCTAGCACAGATACGCAGTATTTT. Translated: CASSMSGASTDTQYF.

The chain has TRBV19 and TRBJ1-2; 10 positions match TRBD1. The germline V gene has CDR1 LNHDA and CDR2 SQIVND (reference sequence). With 5 bases clipped from V and 2 bases from J, the junction kept 5 bases outside the gene matches. The CDR3 consists of 15 residues. The CDR3 DNA reads TGTGCCAGTAGTTCCCGGGACAGGGGAAACTATGGCTACACCTTC. Its translation: CASSSRDRGNYGYTF.

The chain couples TRBV3-1 (or the pseudogene TRBV3-2) to TRBJ2-3; 11 bases are a match to TRBD2. Looked up from germline, CDR1 is LGHDT and CDR2 is YNNKEL (reference sequence). The CDR3 is 17 residues long. V gave up 0 bases and J gave up 3 bases; unmatched junction bases: 5. CDR3 in amino acids: CASSQDKIAGGTDTQYF. The DNA of the CDR3 is TGTGCCAGCAGCCAAGATAAAATAGCGGGAGGGACAGATACGCAGTATTTT.

CDR3 sequence reads: CASSFSSGNTIYF. The DNA of the CDR3 is TGTGCCAGCAGTTTTAGCTCTGGAAACACCATATATTTT. This sequence joins TRBV12-3 or TRBV12-4 and TRBJ1-3; no clear D gene. With 3 bases removed from V and 0 bases from J, the gap between germline ends came to 3 bases. CDR3 length equals 13 residues.

This chain connects TRBV10-3 to TRBJ1-2; D is unclear. V was trimmed by 4 bases and J by 3 bases, leaving 9 bases between them. The CDR3 is 13 amino acids. Germline CDR1 and CDR2: ENHRY and SYGVKD. The CDR3 is CAISASEDYGYTF. CDR3 nucleotide sequence: TGTGCCATCAGTGCATCGGAGGACTATGGCTACACCTTC.

This chain uses TRBV11-3 with TRBJ1-6, with TRBD1 matching 9 bases. Trimming at V came to 4 bases and at J to 10 bases, leaving 17 bases not matched to a gene. This CDR3 contains 18 residues. Germline CDR1 SGHNT, CDR2 YENEEA. CDR3 nucleotides: TGTGCCAGCAGCTACCGGGACAGGGTTATGGTTGGGGAATCACCCCTCCACTTT. The encoded protein is CASSYRDRVMVGESPLHF.

V gene TRBV5-4 combines with J gene TRBJ2-6; D ambiguous. The V and J ends lost 6 bases and 0 bases respectively, with 13 bases between them. The CDR3 covers 16 residues. The germline V gene encodes CDR1 SGHNT and CDR2 YYREEE (reference sequence). DNA for the CDR3: TGTGCCAGCACGGCGGCAGCCATCTCTGGGGCCAACGTCCTGACTTTC. Translating it yields CASTAAAISGANVLTF.

This chain links TRBV4-1 with TRBJ1-2; D perhaps matches TRBD1 (5 bases). Per germline, CDR1 MGHRA and CDR2 YSYEKL. CDR3 size: 14 residues. V was pared by 0 bases and J by 2 bases, with 7 bases between. The CDR3 is CASSQDAGNYGYTF. Written as DNA, the CDR3 is TGCGCCAGCAGCCAAGACGCAGGGAACTATGGCTACACCTTC.

The chain joins TRBV5-6 to TRBJ2-1; 8 nucleotides agree with TRBD2. Per germline, CDR1 SGHDT and CDR2 YYEEEE. This CDR3 spans 15 amino acids. Trimming cost V 4 bases and J 5 bases; bases outside gene matches: 8. The CDR3 DNA is TGTGCCAGCAGCCACCGGGGGCGGGGGGACAATGAGCAGTTCTTC. Its protein is CASSHRGRGDNEQFF.

This clone was seen only once. The rearrangement joins TRBV2 to TRBJ2-3; tentatively, D is TRBD2 (6 bases). The CDR3 length is 14 residues. V was pared by 7 bases and J by 2 bases, with 13 bases between. CDR1 is SNHLY and CDR2 is FYNNEI in the germline V gene. The CDR3 sequence is CASKASAFTDTQYF. The CDR3 nucleotides read TGTGCCAGCAAGGCTAGCGCTTTCACAGATACGCAGTATTTT.

The chain employs TRBV2 and TRBJ2-5; 7 bases agree with TRBD1. This CDR3 contains 13 residues. V shed 7 bases and J 5 bases; nucleotides not matched to a gene: 7. Germline assignment: CDR1 SNHLY and CDR2 FYNNEI. CDR3 sequence: CASKADRDETQYF. The DNA for the CDR3 is TGTGCCAGCAAAGCAGACAGGGACGAGACCCAGTACTTC.

The chain couples TRBV2 to TRBJ2-5, with 9 bases matching TRBD1. CDR3 length: 16 residues. Germline V gene data show CDR1 as SNHLY and CDR2 as FYNNEI. V lost 11 bases and J lost 2; bases outside the gene matches: 15. The DNA for the CDR3 is TGTGCCGGCGGACAGGGGAAGCAACCTCCGCAAGAGACCCAGTACTTC. This gives the protein CAGGQGKQPPQETQYF.

This clone was detected once. This chain connects TRBV18 to TRBJ1-1, with TRBD1 as a possible D gene (5 bases). V lost 3 bases and J lost 3, with 11 bases in between. This CDR3 region has 14 residues. Germline CDR1 KGHSH, CDR2 LQKENI. The CDR3, as DNA: TGTGCCAGCTCACCCGGGGGTCGAGACACTGAAGCTTTCTTT. Residues: CASSPGGRDTEAFF.

J is TRBJ2-3 and V is TRBV7-2; 8 nucleotides agree with TRBD1. CDR1 and CDR2 from the germline V gene are SGHTA and FQGNSA. This CDR3 contains 16 residues. The V gene end was trimmed by 5 bases and the J gene end by 5 bases; junction bases not matched to a gene: 12. The CDR3 DNA reads as TGTGCCAGCAGCCCGCAGGGGGCGCCTAGGGTAGATACGCAGTATTTT. Its translation is CASSPQGAPRVDTQYF.

There are a few counts of this clone. The rearrangement uses TRBV9 and TRBJ2-3, with 10 bases lining up with TRBD2. CDR1 is SGDLS, CDR2 YYNGEE, per germline. The CDR3 has 14 amino acids. With V trimmed by 0 bases and J by 10 bases, 5 bases remained unmatched. The CDR3 coding sequence is TGTGCCAGCAGCGTAGAAGGGACTAGCGTATCGCAGTATTTT. It is translated as CASSVEGTSVSQYF.

The gene calls are TRBV30 and TRBJ2-2, with 10 nucleotides matching TRBD1. The CDR3 is 14 residues long. V lost 6 bases and J lost 7; bases outside the gene matches: 8. Per the germline V gene, CDR1 is GTSNPN and CDR2 is SVGIG (reference sequence). This chain's CDR3 is CACRDRGRGGELFF. The CDR3 DNA reads as TGTGCCTGCCGGGACAGGGGTCGCGGCGGGGAGCTGTTTTTT. The entire variable domain, with the rest obtained from reference TRBV30 and TRBJ2-2, is as follows: SQTIHQWPATLVQPVGSPLSLECTVEGTSNPNLYWYRQAAGRGLQLLFYSVGIGQISSEVPQNLSASRPQDRQFILSSKKLLLSDSGFYLCACRDRGRGGELFFGEGSRLTVL.

The chain has TRBV11-3 and TRBJ1-1, with TRBD1 as a possible D gene (5 bases). CDR1 SGHNT and CDR2 YENEEA come from the germline V gene. The CDR3 is made up of 16 amino acids. The ends were cut back, 1 base at V and 5 bases at J, with 17 bases in the middle. The CDR3 is CASSLVAPGEETEAFF. The CDR3 bases are TGTGCCAGCAGCTTAGTTGCCCCGGGGGAGGAAACTGAAGCTTTCTTT.

V usage is TRBV18 and J usage is TRBJ1-1, with D tentatively TRBD1 (6 bases). Trimming shortened V by 4 bases and J by 1 base, and 10 bases separated the two germline ends. Germline V gene sequence: CDR1 KGHSH, CDR2 LQKENI. This CDR3 comprises 14 residues. The DNA for the CDR3 is TGTGCCAGCTCACGGGGACAAACGAACACTGAAGCTTTCTTT. Translation: CASSRGQTNTEAFF. Based on the CDR3 plus reference TRBV18 and TRBJ1-1, the full variable domain is NAGVMQNPRHLVRRRGQEARLRCSPMKGHSHVYWYRQLPEEGLKFMVYLQKENIIDESGMPKERFSAEFPKEGPSILRIQQVVRGDSAAYFCASSRGQTNTEAFFGQGTRLTVV.

The chain recombines TRBV6-5 with TRBJ1-1; D unclear. Germline loops: CDR1 MNHEY, CDR2 SVGAGI. Deletions cut 7 bases from V and 3 bases from J, with 15 bases between. This CDR3 comprises 14 residues. The CDR3 sequence: CASTQSGSHTEAFF. The CDR3 region has the DNA TGTGCCAGCACCCAGTCAGGCAGCCACACTGAAGCTTTCTTT.

The V gene is TRBV18, the J gene TRBJ2-5; TRBD2 matches 14 bases. Trimming at V came to 4 bases and at J to 1 base, leaving 5 bases not matched to a gene. Germline-derived CDR1 and CDR2 are KGHSH and LQKENI. This CDR3 is built from 17 residues. CDR3 loop: CASSLGTSGSGQETQYF. CDR3 nucleotides: TGTGCCAGCTCACTTGGGACTAGCGGGAGCGGCCAAGAGACCCAGTACTTC.

The chain links TRBV27 to TRBJ1-2, with TRBD1 as a possible D gene (5 bases). Germline-derived CDR1 and CDR2 are MNHEY and SMNVEV (reference sequence). The CDR3 has 14 amino acids. V lost 4 bases to trimming and J lost 4 bases, with 13 bases between them. The CDR3 nucleotides are TGTGCCAGCAGTTCCCTGACAGAGATCTATGGCTACACCTTC. It encodes CASSSLTEIYGYTF.